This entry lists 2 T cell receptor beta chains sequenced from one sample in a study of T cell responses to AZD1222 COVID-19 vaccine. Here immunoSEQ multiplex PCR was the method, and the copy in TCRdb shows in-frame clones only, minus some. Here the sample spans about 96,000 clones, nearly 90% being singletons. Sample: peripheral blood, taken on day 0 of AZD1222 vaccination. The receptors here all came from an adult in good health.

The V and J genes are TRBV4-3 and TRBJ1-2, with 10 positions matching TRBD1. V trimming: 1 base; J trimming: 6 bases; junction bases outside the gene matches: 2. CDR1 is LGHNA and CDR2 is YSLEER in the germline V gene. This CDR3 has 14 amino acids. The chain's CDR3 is CASSQVDRGHGYTF. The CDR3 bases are TGCGCCAGCAGCCAAGTAGACAGGGGGCATGGCTACACCTTC.

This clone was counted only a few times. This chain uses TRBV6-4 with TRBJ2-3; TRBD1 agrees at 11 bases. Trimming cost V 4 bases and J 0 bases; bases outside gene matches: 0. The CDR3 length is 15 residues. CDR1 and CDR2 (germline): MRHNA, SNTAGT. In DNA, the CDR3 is TGTGCCAGCAGTGGGACAGGGGGCAGCACAGATACGCAGTATTTT. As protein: CASSGTGGSTDTQYF.